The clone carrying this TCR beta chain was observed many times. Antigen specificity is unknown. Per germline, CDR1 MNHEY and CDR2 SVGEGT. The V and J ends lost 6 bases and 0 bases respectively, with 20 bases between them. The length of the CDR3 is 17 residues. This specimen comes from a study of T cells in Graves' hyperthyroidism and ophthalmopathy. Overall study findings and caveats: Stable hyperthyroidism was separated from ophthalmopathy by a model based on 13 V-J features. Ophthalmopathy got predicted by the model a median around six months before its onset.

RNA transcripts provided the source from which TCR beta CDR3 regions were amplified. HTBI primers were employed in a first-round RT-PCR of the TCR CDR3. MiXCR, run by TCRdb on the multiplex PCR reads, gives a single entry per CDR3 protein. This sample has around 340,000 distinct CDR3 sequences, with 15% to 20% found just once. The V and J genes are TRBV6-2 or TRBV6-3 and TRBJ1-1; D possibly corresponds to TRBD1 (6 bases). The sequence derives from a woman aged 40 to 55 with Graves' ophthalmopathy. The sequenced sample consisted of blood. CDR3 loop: CASSFALLGGLNTEAFF. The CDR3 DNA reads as TGTGCCAGCAGCTTCGCCTTACTCGGGGGGCTGAACACTGAAGCTTTCTTT.